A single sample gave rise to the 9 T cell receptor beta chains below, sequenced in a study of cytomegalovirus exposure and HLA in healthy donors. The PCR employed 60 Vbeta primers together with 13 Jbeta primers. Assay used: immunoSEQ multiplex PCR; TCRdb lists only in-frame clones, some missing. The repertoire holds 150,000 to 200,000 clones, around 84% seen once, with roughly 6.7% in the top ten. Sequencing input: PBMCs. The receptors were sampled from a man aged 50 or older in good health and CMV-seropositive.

CDR3 loop: CASRSQGASGNTIYF. CDR3 DNA sequence: TGTGCCAGTAGGTCACAGGGGGCTTCTGGAAACACCATATATTTT. The V call is TRBV19, the J call TRBJ1-3, with 9 bases matching TRBD1. From germline, CDR1 is LNHDA and CDR2 SQIVND (reference sequence). V shed 6 bases, J shed 1 base, and the junction held 4 bases outside the gene matches. The CDR3 has 15 amino acids.

The CDR3 DNA sequence: TGTGCCAGCAGCTTGTACCCTAGGGGACCAGGGGGTCTCACCACTGAAGCTTTCTTT. This sequence encodes CASSLYPRGPGGLTTEAFF. This chain joins TRBV11-2 and TRBJ1-1; 7 bases agree with TRBD1. The CDR3 runs to 19 residues. V was pared by 3 bases and J by 4 bases, with 20 bases of the junction left unmatched. From germline, CDR1 is SGHAT and CDR2 FQNNGV.

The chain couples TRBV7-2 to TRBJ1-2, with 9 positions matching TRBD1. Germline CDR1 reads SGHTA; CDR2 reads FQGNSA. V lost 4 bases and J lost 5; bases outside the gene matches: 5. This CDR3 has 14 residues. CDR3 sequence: CASSYRGPKYGYTF. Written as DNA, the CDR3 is TGTGCCAGCAGCTACAGGGGGCCGAAGTATGGCTACACCTTC.

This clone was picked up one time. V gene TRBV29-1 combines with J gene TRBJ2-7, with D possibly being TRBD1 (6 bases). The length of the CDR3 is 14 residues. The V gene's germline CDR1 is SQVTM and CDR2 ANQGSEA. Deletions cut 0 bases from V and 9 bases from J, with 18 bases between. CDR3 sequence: CSVEDPRGSGAQYF. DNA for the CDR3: TGCAGCGTTGAAGATCCAAGGGGGTCCGGGGCGCAGTACTTC.

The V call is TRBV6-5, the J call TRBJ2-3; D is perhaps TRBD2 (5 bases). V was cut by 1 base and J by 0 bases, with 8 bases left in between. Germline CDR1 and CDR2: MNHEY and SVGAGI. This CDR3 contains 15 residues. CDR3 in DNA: TGTGCCAGCAGTTACTTACGGACTAGCACAGATACGCAGTATTTT. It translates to CASSYLRTSTDTQYF.

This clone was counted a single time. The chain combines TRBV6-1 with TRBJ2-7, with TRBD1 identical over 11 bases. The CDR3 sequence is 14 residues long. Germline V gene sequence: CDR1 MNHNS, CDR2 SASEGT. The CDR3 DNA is TGTGCCAGCAGTTGGACAGGGGGCTCCTCCGAGCAGTACGTC. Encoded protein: CASSWTGGSSEQYV.

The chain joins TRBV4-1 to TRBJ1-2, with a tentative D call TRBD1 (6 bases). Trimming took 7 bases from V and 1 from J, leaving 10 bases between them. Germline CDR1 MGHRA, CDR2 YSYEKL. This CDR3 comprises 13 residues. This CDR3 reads CASTGAFNYGYTF. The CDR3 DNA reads TGCGCCAGCACAGGGGCATTTAACTATGGCTACACCTTC.

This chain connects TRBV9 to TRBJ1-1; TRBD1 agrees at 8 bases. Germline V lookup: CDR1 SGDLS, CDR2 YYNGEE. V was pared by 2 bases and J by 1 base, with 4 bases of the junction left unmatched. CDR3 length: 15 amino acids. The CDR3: CASSVTGGWNTEAFF. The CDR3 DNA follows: TGTGCCAGCAGCGTTACAGGGGGATGGAACACTGAAGCTTTCTTT. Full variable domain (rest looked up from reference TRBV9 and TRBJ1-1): DSGVTQTPKHLITATGQRVTLRCSPRSGDLSVYWYQQSLDQGLQFLIQYYNGEERAKGNILERFSAQQFPDLHSELNLSSLELGDSALYFCASSVTGGWNTEAFFGQGTRLTVV.

The CDR3: CASSLLSGSSYNEQFF. CDR3 nucleotides: TGTGCCAGCAGCTTACTTAGCGGGAGCTCCTACAATGAGCAGTTCTTC. This sequence joins TRBV11-2 and TRBJ2-1, with 9 nucleotides matching TRBD2. The CDR3 is 16 residues long. Trimming at V came to 2 bases and at J to 0 bases, leaving 2 bases not matched to a gene. Looked up from germline, CDR1 is SGHAT and CDR2 is FQNNGV. The complete variable domain, with remaining parts taken from reference TRBV11-2 and TRBJ2-1, reads EAGVAQSPRYKIIEKRQSVAFWCNPISGHATLYWYQQILGQGPKLLIQFQNNGVVDDSQLPKDRFSAERLKGVDSTLKIQPAKLEDSAVYLCASSLLSGSSYNEQFFGPGTRLTVL.